The clone carrying this T cell receptor (beta chain) was observed once. This table comes from immunoSEQ multiplex PCR, and its TCRdb copy is limited to in-frame clones, with some not included. Among some 100,000 clones listed, more than 90% were seen once. This entry is derived from a study of T cell changes during pregnancy in multiple sclerosis. The germline V and J ends were trimmed by 3 bases and 0 bases, with 2 bases remaining between them. In germline, CDR1 is GTSNPN, CDR2 SVGIG (reference sequence). The CDR3 spans 11 residues. This clonotype was obtained from a female donor with multiple sclerosis, enrolled in a pregnancy study. This specimen was peripheral blood, taken in the second trimester of pregnancy. The V and J genes are TRBV30 and TRBJ2-5; D remains ambiguous. The CDR3 protein is CAWSNQETQYF. The DNA for the CDR3 is TGTGCCTGGAGCAACCAAGAGACCCAGTACTTC.